These 16 T cell receptor beta chains were sequenced from one sample in a study of spatial heterogeneity in lung cancer. As for time point: blood at routine non-recurrence follow-up after resection. TCRdb fed the 5' RACE reads into MiXCR, producing one record per CDR3 protein. The sample lists some 46,000 distinct CDR3 sequences; roughly 12% were seen once. The specimen was PBMCs, collected at follow-up. The receptors were gathered from a male donor with early-stage non-small cell lung cancer.

There are many counts of this clonotype. The chain carries TRBV7-9 and TRBJ1-6; 9 bases agree with TRBD1. V lost 5 bases, J lost 7 bases, and 6 bases stayed unmatched. CDR1 is SEHNR, CDR2 FQNEAQ, per germline (reference sequence). The CDR3 runs 15 residues. The CDR3 sequence: CASSGGQGMNSPLHF. The CDR3 coding sequence is TGTGCCAGCAGCGGGGGACAGGGAATGAATTCACCCCTCCACTTT.

This chain uses TRBV11-2 with TRBJ1-6; D gene uncertain. Looked up from germline, CDR1 is SGHAT and CDR2 is FQNNGV. CDR3 length: 15 residues. V was shortened by 5 bases and J by 9 bases, with 17 bases between the two germline ends. The CDR3, as DNA: TGTGCCAGCAGCACCGGGAACCCGCGGGCTTCACCCCTCCACTTT. This gives the protein CASSTGNPRASPLHF.

CDR3 DNA: TGTGCCAGCAGCCTCGGGACAGGGGGAACTGAAGCTTTCTTT. It is translated as CASSLGTGGTEAFF. The chain employs TRBV9 and TRBJ1-1, with TRBD1 matching over 11 bases. Germline assignment: CDR1 SGDLS and CDR2 YYNGEE. The CDR3 runs to 14 residues. J lost 5 bases, V lost 4 bases, and 4 bases had no gene match.

The sample holds many counts of this clonotype. This rearrangement joins TRBV20-1 to TRBJ1-6, with 7 bases aligning to TRBD1. With V trimmed by 6 bases and J by 0 bases, 2 bases remained unmatched. This CDR3 spans 14 amino acids. Germline CDR1 DFQATT, CDR2 SNEGSKA (reference sequence). The CDR3 nucleotides read TGCAGTGCCGACAGGGTCTCCTATAATTCACCCCTCCACTTT. Its translation: CSADRVSYNSPLHF.

This clonotype was counted ten times or more. This sequence joins TRBV19 and TRBJ2-7; either TRBD1 or TRBD2 may fit D (5 bases each). Looked up from germline, CDR1 is LNHDA and CDR2 is SQIVND (reference sequence). Trimming cost V 10 bases and J 6 bases, with 16 bases left between them. This CDR3 is built from 12 residues. CDR3 nucleotides: TGTGCCATTCTCGGGGCTTGTTCCGAGCAGTACTTC. This encodes CAILGACSEQYF.

J is TRBJ2-2 and V is TRBV2; 10 bases align to TRBD2. The CDR3 totals 15 residues. The V gene end was trimmed by 6 bases and the J gene end by 7 bases; junction bases not matched to a gene: 8. Germline loops: CDR1 SNHLY, CDR2 FYNNEI. This chain's CDR3 is CASRDPSGSGGELFF. The DNA of the CDR3 is TGTGCCAGCAGGGACCCTAGCGGGAGTGGCGGGGAGCTGTTTTTT.

Ten or more counts support this clonotype. The chain employs TRBV14 and TRBJ1-2, with no clear D. This CDR3 is 11 amino acids long. V dropped 0 bases and J dropped 5 bases, with 1 base sitting between them. Germline loops: CDR1 SGHDN, CDR2 FVKESK. The CDR3 DNA reads as TGTGCCAGCAGCCAAGAGTATGGCTACACCTTC. Its translation is CASSQEYGYTF.

Only a few counts were recorded for this clonotype. The V gene is TRBV19, the J gene TRBJ2-1; 7 bases are shared with TRBD2. CDR1 is LNHDA and CDR2 is SQIVND in the germline V gene (reference sequence). V lost 5 bases, J lost 4 bases, and 11 bases stayed unmatched. The CDR3 length is 16 residues. CDR3 loop: CASSSQRGVSYNEQFF. DNA for the CDR3: TGTGCCAGTAGTTCCCAGCGGGGAGTTTCATACAATGAGCAGTTCTTC.

The chain has TRBV10-3 and TRBJ2-3, with TRBD2 identical over 11 bases. The germline gives CDR1 ENHRY, CDR2 SYGVKD. This CDR3 has 16 amino acids. V lost 6 bases, J lost 4 bases, and 9 bases stayed unmatched. In DNA form, the CDR3 reads TGTGCCATCAGCTCCGGGGTAGCGGGAGGGTCAGATACGCAGTATTTT. Protein sequence: CAISSGVAGGSDTQYF.

This clonotype was seen ten or more times. The V gene is TRBV6-2 or TRBV6-3, the J gene TRBJ2-5; tentative D call: TRBD2 (6 bases). The V gene's germline CDR1 is MNHEY and CDR2 SVGEGT. This CDR3 has 13 amino acids. The germline V and J ends were trimmed by 7 bases and 2 bases, with 11 bases remaining between them. The CDR3 DNA reads as TGTGCCAGCACCCCCGGGAGTCAAGAGACCCAGTACTTC. Its translation: CASTPGSQETQYF.

This clonotype was counted ten times or more. The rearrangement uses TRBV6-2 or TRBV6-3 and TRBJ2-7; 7 nucleotides line up with TRBD1. CDR1 is MNHEY, CDR2 SVGEGT, per germline. The CDR3 has 17 amino acids. V shed 2 bases and J 2 bases; nucleotides not matched to a gene: 12. The DNA of the CDR3 is TGTGCCAGCAGTTACCCCTCACAGGGGATCCTAACCTACGAGCAGTACTTC. Its protein is CASSYPSQGILTYEQYF.

This clonotype was observed a few times. The rearrangement links TRBV5-4 to TRBJ2-1, with 12 bases lining up with TRBD2. Germline CDR1 SGHNT, CDR2 YYREEE (reference sequence). This CDR3 is built from 16 residues. Unmatched junction bases numbered 9, after V lost 4 bases and J lost 7 bases. The CDR3 sequence is CASSELAGGFVNEQFF. The CDR3 nucleotides read TGTGCCAGCAGCGAACTAGCGGGGGGATTTGTTAATGAGCAGTTCTTC.

This clonotype appeared many times. The chain uses TRBV6-2 or TRBV6-3 and TRBJ2-7, with D possibly matching TRBD1 (5 bases). Trimming cost V 6 bases and J 0 bases, with 9 bases left between them. Germline assignment: CDR1 MNHEY and CDR2 SVGEGT. The CDR3 is made up of 13 amino acids. CDR3 sequence (DNA): TGTGCCAGCAGCCCGGACACCTCCTACGAGCAGTACTTC. Amino acids: CASSPDTSYEQYF.

The J gene is TRBJ2-7, the V gene TRBV5-4; TRBD2 matches at 7 bases. The germline gives CDR1 SGHNT, CDR2 YYREEE (reference sequence). The CDR3 extends over 16 amino acids. The J segment lost 0 bases and the V segment lost 0 bases, leaving 6 bases of the junction unmatched. In DNA form, the CDR3 reads TGTGCCAGCAGCTTGGAGGCGCGGGGGTCCTCCTACGAGCAGTACTTC. Translating gives CASSLEARGSSYEQYF.

The table lists this clonotype with many counts. The chain is built from TRBV7-9 and TRBJ1-1; D is possibly TRBD1 (6 bases). The CDR3 contains 17 residues. The germline CDR1 and CDR2 sequences are SEHNR and FQNEAQ (reference sequence). V lost 5 bases and J 0 bases, leaving 19 bases between the germline ends. CDR3 in amino acids: CASSDRQGPSMNTEAFF. The CDR3 DNA is TGTGCCAGCAGCGATCGCCAGGGGCCCTCCATGAACACTGAAGCTTTCTTT.

V gene TRBV6-1 combines with J gene TRBJ2-7; TRBD1 matches 7 bases. The CDR3 is made up of 12 amino acids. CDR1 MNHNS and CDR2 SASEGT come from the germline V gene. V shed 6 bases and J 6 bases; nucleotides not matched to a gene: 5. CDR3 protein: CASRAAGGEQYF. CDR3 DNA sequence: TGTGCCAGCAGGGCTGCAGGGGGCGAGCAGTACTTC.